This section outlines one TCR beta chain sequence together with its context. Its antigen is still unknown. The data originate from a study of T cell repertoires in cytomegalovirus infection. The overall study: Well-studied HLA-B-restricted CMV epitopes were used in the study alongside recently identified HLA-C-restricted ones. Public TCR beta signatures were indicative of both CMV infection and a matching HLA type. Whole-study findings and limits: Ex vivo, HLA-C-restricted CMV-specific TCR beta clonotypes prevailed over the rest of the response. Cumulative public TCR beta family frequency identified CMV carriers with the relevant HLA.

The CDR3 sequence is 15 residues long. CDR1 and CDR2 from the germline V gene are SGHAT and FQNNGV. Trimming at V came to 4 bases and at J to 5 bases, leaving 7 bases not matched to a gene. TCRdb re-derived calls from the reads in MiXCR, one entry per CDR3 protein. The sample has approximately 300,000 distinct CDR3 sequences, under 35% seen once. The TCR was taken from a human donor in good health (CMV status not recorded). Some clones in this sample may be carry-over from other donors' samples. Sequenced here: cultured PBMCs, sampled from culture after CMV antigen stimulation. This chain connects TRBV11-2 to TRBJ2-5, with 10 bases fitting TRBD1. In DNA, the CDR3 is TGTGCCAGCAGCTCCGAGGGACAGGGGAGGGAGACCCAGTACTTC. Translation: CASSSEGQGRETQYF.